These T cell receptor beta chains were read from a single sample in a study of PD-L1 blockade in urothelial cancer. Sequenced by immunoSEQ multiplex PCR; TCRdb stores in-frame clones only, minus some. The sample lists 35,000 to 45,000 clones; over 70% were seen once. Sequences were derived from PBMCs, sampled around atezolizumab (anti-PD-L1) treatment. All receptors derive from a man between 65 and 80 years old with urothelial cancer. The CDR3 runs from the conserved cysteine through the conserved F or W. The order of the fields is D gene, V gene, J gene, CDR3 DNA, CDR3 protein. A D gene is named only where the DNA matches it firmly.

d_call: TRBD2; v_call: TRBV4-3; j_call: TRBJ2-2; cdr3_nt: TGCGCCAGCCGGCCAGCGGGAGTTTTCACCGGGGAGCTGTTTTTT; cdr3_aa: CASRPAGVFTGELFF
d_call: -; v_call: TRBV20-1; j_call: TRBJ2-5; cdr3_nt: TGCAGTGGTCAAAGGGGTGAGACCCAGTACTTC; cdr3_aa: CSGQRGETQYF
d_call: TRBD1; v_call: TRBV19; j_call: TRBJ2-1; cdr3_nt: TGTGCCAGTAGCGCGACAGGGGCGAATGAGCAGTTCTTC; cdr3_aa: CASSATGANEQFF
d_call: TRBD2; v_call: TRBV19; j_call: TRBJ2-1; cdr3_nt: TGTGCCAGTAGTATAGACGGACTAGAGGGCGATGAGCAGTTCTTC; cdr3_aa: CASSIDGLEGDEQFF
d_call: TRBD2; v_call: TRBV9; j_call: TRBJ2-5; cdr3_nt: TGTGCCAGCACCCTCGAGGGACTAGCGGAAGAGACCCAGTACTTC; cdr3_aa: CASTLEGLAEETQYF
d_call: -; v_call: TRBV5-4; j_call: TRBJ1-4; cdr3_nt: TGTGCCAGTCGAGATTGGGGACTGACTAATGAAAAACTGTTTTTT; cdr3_aa: CASRDWGLTNEKLFF
d_call: TRBD2; v_call: TRBV19; j_call: TRBJ2-1; cdr3_nt: TGTGCCAGTATCCCAACTCACTCTATGATCGGGGAGGGCCAGTTCTTC; cdr3_aa: CASIPTHSMIGEGQFF
d_call: TRBD2; v_call: TRBV5-4; j_call: TRBJ2-7; cdr3_nt: TGTGCCAGCAGCCCCGGGACCCAGCGGGGGGGCCACGAGCAGTACTTC; cdr3_aa: CASSPGTQRGGHEQYF
d_call: -; v_call: TRBV7-2; j_call: TRBJ1-3; cdr3_nt: TGTGCCAGCAGCTTAGAGATTCGGGTCTCTGGAAACACCATATATTTT; cdr3_aa: CASSLEIRVSGNTIYF
d_call: -; v_call: TRBV29-1; j_call: TRBJ2-7; cdr3_nt: TGCAGCGTAGAAAGAGCCTACGAGCAGTACTTC; cdr3_aa: CSVERAYEQYF
d_call: -; v_call: TRBV19; j_call: TRBJ2-1; cdr3_nt: TGTGCCAGTAGTATGGTGGGAGCCTCCTACAATGAGCAGTTCTTC; cdr3_aa: CASSMVGASYNEQFF
d_call: -; v_call: TRBV7-6; j_call: TRBJ1-5; cdr3_nt: TGTGCCAGCAGCATCAGGACAGTTAGCAATCAGCCCCAGCATTTT; cdr3_aa: CASSIRTVSNQPQHF
d_call: TRBD2; v_call: TRBV7-2; j_call: TRBJ2-1; cdr3_nt: TGTGCCAGCAGCCCGGCGGCGCGGGGGGGCCTCAACAATGAGCAGTTCTTC; cdr3_aa: CASSPAARGGLNNEQFF
d_call: -; v_call: TRBV11-3; j_call: TRBJ2-2; cdr3_nt: TGTGCCAGCAGCCGCGGATCGAACACCGGGGAGCTGTTTTTT; cdr3_aa: CASSRGSNTGELFF
d_call: TRBD1; v_call: TRBV7-2; j_call: TRBJ1-5; cdr3_nt: TGTGCCAGCAGCTCTCCGGGACAGGGGGGAGGGTCCCAGCATTTT; cdr3_aa: CASSSPGQGGGSQHF
d_call: TRBD1; v_call: TRBV7-2; j_call: TRBJ1-2; cdr3_nt: TGTGCCAGCAGCTTATACGACAGGGGTGGGTCTGGCTACACCTTC; cdr3_aa: CASSLYDRGGSGYTF
d_call: TRBD1; v_call: TRBV18; j_call: TRBJ1-2; cdr3_nt: TGTGCCAGCTCACCAGGACAGGGGAACTATGGCTACACCTTC; cdr3_aa: CASSPGQGNYGYTF
d_call: TRBD2; v_call: TRBV14; j_call: TRBJ2-7; cdr3_nt: TGTGCCAGCAGCCCAGGGACTAGCGGGAGTGTGCAGTACTTC; cdr3_aa: CASSPGTSGSVQYF
d_call: TRBD2; v_call: TRBV15; j_call: TRBJ2-7; cdr3_nt: TGTGCCACCAGCAGAGACCGGGGGGGGGCGGCCGAGCAGTACTTC; cdr3_aa: CATSRDRGGAAEQYF
d_call: -; v_call: TRBV7-2; j_call: TRBJ1-1; cdr3_nt: TGTGCCAGCAGCTTAGTCTCGACAGTTGAAGCTTTCTTT; cdr3_aa: CASSLVSTVEAFF
d_call: -; v_call: TRBV18; j_call: TRBJ2-7; cdr3_nt: TGTGCCAGCTCACCAAGTGGGCCCTACGAGCAGTACTTC; cdr3_aa: CASSPSGPYEQYF
d_call: -; v_call: TRBV29-1; j_call: TRBJ1-1; cdr3_nt: TGCAGCGCCCAGAGGACTGAAGCTTTCTTT; cdr3_aa: CSAQRTEAFF
d_call: -; v_call: TRBV11-2; j_call: TRBJ2-2; cdr3_nt: TGTGCCAGCAGCTTCACTCCGGGGGCGAACACCGGGGAGCTGTTTTTT; cdr3_aa: CASSFTPGANTGELFF
d_call: TRBD1; v_call: TRBV7-2; j_call: TRBJ1-2; cdr3_nt: TGTGCCAGCAGCCAAGACAGGGGGCGTGGCTACACCTTC; cdr3_aa: CASSQDRGRGYTF
d_call: TRBD2; v_call: TRBV6-1; j_call: TRBJ2-3; cdr3_nt: TGTGCCAGCAGTGTGGGACTAGCGGGGGATACGCAGTATTTT; cdr3_aa: CASSVGLAGDTQYF
d_call: TRBD2; v_call: TRBV4-2; j_call: TRBJ2-2; cdr3_nt: TGTGCCAGCAGCCAAGAGAGCGGGGGGGCCGGGGAGCTGTTTTTT; cdr3_aa: CASSQESGGAGELFF
d_call: -; v_call: TRBV19; j_call: TRBJ1-4; cdr3_nt: TGTGCCAGTAGTATCGAGGGGAACAGGGTTCGAGAAAAACTGTTTTTT; cdr3_aa: CASSIEGNRVREKLFF
d_call: -; v_call: TRBV7-8; j_call: TRBJ2-7; cdr3_nt: TGTGCCAGCAGTCTACAGGGAAACCCACTTCAGCAGTACTTC; cdr3_aa: CASSLQGNPLQQYF
d_call: TRBD1; v_call: TRBV6-5; j_call: TRBJ2-7; cdr3_nt: TGTGCCACCAGCGTGGCAGGGGGATCCTACGAGCAGTACTTC; cdr3_aa: CATSVAGGSYEQYF
d_call: -; v_call: TRBV15; j_call: TRBJ2-3; cdr3_nt: TGTGCCACCAGCAGAGTTAAGGGGGGGGCTCCCCCTAGCACAGATACGCAGTATTTT; cdr3_aa: CATSRVKGGAPPSTDTQYF
d_call: -; v_call: TRBV6-5; j_call: TRBJ1-2; cdr3_nt: TGTGCCAGCAGTTTACCGCAGGGGAATGGGTATGGCTACACCTTC; cdr3_aa: CASSLPQGNGYGYTF
d_call: -; v_call: TRBV5-6; j_call: TRBJ2-3; cdr3_nt: TGTGCCAGCGGCTTACGTGGTTTGGCCACCACAGATACGCAGTATTTT; cdr3_aa: CASGLRGLATTDTQYF